This TCR beta chain was obtained from a study of T-cell memory formation after mild COVID-19. V was pared by 1 base and J by 4 bases, with 13 bases between. This CDR3 region has 15 residues. The germline V gene has CDR1 SGHVS and CDR2 FNYEAQ. This clonotype was counted at least ten times. TCRdb reprocessed the 5' RACE reads with MiXCR, giving one entry per CDR3 protein. The data hold 120,000 to 150,000 distinct CDR3 sequences, with 6% observed a single time. The sequencing input was PBMCs or a T cell subset sorted from them (not recorded which). The sequence was collected from an adult woman who had mild COVID-19 (a few samples of this study predate the infection). Cell type and time point are not known. The rearrangement joins TRBV7-6 to TRBJ2-5; weak D call: TRBD2 (6 bases). CDR3 in DNA: TGTGCCAGCAGCTTAGTCGGTGCGGGGTCAGAGACCCAGTACTTC. Translating it yields CASSLVGAGSETQYF.